The source of this T cell receptor (beta chain) is a study of OX40 agonist ivuxolimab in advanced cancers. Generated by immunoSEQ multiplex PCR, the TCRdb table keeps only in-frame clones and is missing some. Of about 35,000 clones in the sample, under 85% were seen once. To note about this clone: As yet, its antigen is unknown.

Points from the study as a whole: People who partly responded at 0.1-3.0 mg/kg had some of the least clonal expansion seen.

The CDR3 has 14 amino acids. The V gene's germline CDR1 is MDHEN and CDR2 SYDVKM. Trimming took off 7 bases at V and 2 bases at J, with 15 bases between the two ends. The origin of this receptor is an adult with an advanced solid tumor such as melanoma, head and neck, liver or kidney cancer. Sequences were derived from CD4+ or CD8+ T cells sorted from blood, sampled in a trial of the OX40 agonist ivuxolimab. This sequence joins TRBV28 and TRBJ2-7; maybe TRBD1 (6 bases). The CDR3 DNA follows: TGTGCCAGCACACCGACAGGCTCTACCTACGAGCAGTACTTC. It translates to CASTPTGSTYEQYF.